Below, one T cell receptor beta chain is given with its context. Its antigen is unknown. The sample comes from a study of cytomegalovirus exposure and HLA in healthy donors. Study results and limitations: Several top significant clusters appeared, in a later analysis, to be linked to common viral pathogens.

PCR used 60 Vbeta primers and 13 Jbeta primers. Clones were read by immunoSEQ multiplex PCR, and TCRdb kept only the in-frame ones, dropping some. The table shows 150,000 or so clones, with around 84% occurring only once. With V trimmed by 0 bases and J by 2 bases, 11 bases remained unmatched. This CDR3 has 18 residues. Germline CDR1 and CDR2: MGHRA and YSYEKL. This TCR derives from a man aged 18 to 30 in good health and CMV-seronegative. Sequencing was done on a sample of PBMCs. The chain links TRBV4-1 to TRBJ2-7; TRBD1 matches 9 bases. Written as DNA, the CDR3 is TGCGCCAGCAGCCAAGAAAGTATTACAGGGGGCTACACCTACGAGCAGTACTTC. Protein: CASSQESITGGYTYEQYF.